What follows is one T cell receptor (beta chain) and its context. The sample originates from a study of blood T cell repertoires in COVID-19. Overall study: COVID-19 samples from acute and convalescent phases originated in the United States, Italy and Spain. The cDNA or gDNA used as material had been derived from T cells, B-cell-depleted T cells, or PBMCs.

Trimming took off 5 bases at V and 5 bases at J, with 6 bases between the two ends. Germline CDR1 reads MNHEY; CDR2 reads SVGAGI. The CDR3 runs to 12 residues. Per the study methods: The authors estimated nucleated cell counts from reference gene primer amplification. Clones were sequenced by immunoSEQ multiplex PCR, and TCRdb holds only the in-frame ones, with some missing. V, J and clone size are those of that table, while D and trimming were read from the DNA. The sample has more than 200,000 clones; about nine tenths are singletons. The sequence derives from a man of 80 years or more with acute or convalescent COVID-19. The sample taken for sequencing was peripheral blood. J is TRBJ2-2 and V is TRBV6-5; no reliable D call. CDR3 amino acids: CASSIETGELFF. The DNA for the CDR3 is TGTGCCAGCAGTATCGAGACCGGGGAGCTGTTTTTT.